Sequencing of this T cell receptor (beta chain) was carried out in a study of chemoradiotherapy in HPV16-positive cancers. Sequenced by immunoSEQ multiplex PCR; TCRdb stores in-frame clones only, minus some. Counted here are about 5,600 clones, roughly 88% occurring once; the ten biggest clones make up around 9%. The length of the CDR3 is 15 residues. Trimming cost V 5 bases and J 0 bases, with 13 bases left between them. Germline V lookup: CDR1 MRHNA, CDR2 SNTAGT. This sequence joins TRBV6-4 and TRBJ1-1; D uncertain. Sequenced here: tumor tissue, sampled from a patient who underwent chemoradiotherapy. This receptor was identified in a human donor with HPV-associated anogenital cancer. CDR3 region: CASSPDGDMNTEAFF. In DNA, the CDR3 is TGTGCCAGCAGTCCCGACGGCGACATGAACACTGAAGCTTTCTTT.